This T cell receptor beta chain was obtained from a study of cytomegalovirus exposure and HLA in healthy donors (dated by TCRdb to about 2017). Regarding the research as a whole: According to a later analysis, one platform produced both the 120 validation repertoires and the 666 repertoires of the first cohort. The study aimed to test whether signatures of past pathogen exposure could be identified by cataloging public T cell receptors. Along with the roughly 670-subject first cohort, a separate validation cohort of around 110 different subjects was used. To predict cytomegalovirus infection status, the study brought together high-throughput TCR immunosequencing, statistical association of individual TCRs with disease status, and machine learning.

The donors were included in the validation cohort of over a hundred subjects, a group kept apart from the approximately 700-subject first cohort. What the work shows at the level of the full study, not this receptor alone: The classifier was reported to diagnose cytomegalovirus status with high specificity and sensitivity in both the original cohort and the validation cohort. According to the authors, the approach could potentially be generalized to other disease states and immunological phenotypes. The study listed approximately 160 TCR beta chains as associated with cytomegalovirus. The validation cohort had no HLA typing available for a later analysis, so co-occurrence within that cohort was assessed over all 120 or so repertoires. Across donors, most TCR sequences were observed very rarely, whereas some public TCRs were present in many individuals. Of the cluster scores, around 95% were above 0 in a later analysis, which found that TCRs clustered in the first cohort also tended to co-occur in the 120 validation repertoires. A few of the identified cytomegalovirus-associated TCR beta chains were confirmed in vitro to be specific for cytomegalovirus antigens.

From cysteine to phenylalanine, the CDR3 is 13 amino acids long. The entry retains the CDR3 DNA only, 39 bases that are in frame from base 1. Cut back by 3 bases and 9 bases, the V and J ends lie 17 bases apart. CDR1 and CDR2 are drawn from the germline V gene (reference sequence): GTSNPN, SVGIG. Library generation was performed with the immunoSEQ multiplex PCR assay. The study's own analysis went as follows. A statistical classification framework was developed to diagnose cytomegalovirus status using the catalog of TCR beta chain sequences. As stored in TCRdb, this immuneACCESS dataset retains in-frame rearrangements with V and J assigned. A fraction of the clones does not appear; measured against another copy, unresolved V genes explain less than half of the discrepancy, and the remainder lacks a known reason. V and J calls and clone size follow that table, whereas D and trimming were derived from the DNA. In all, the sample holds approximately 200,000 clones, and over 80% of those were seen once. The ten largest account for approximately 1% of the sample.

Worth noting for this clone: It lacks a known antigen. Base quality data are lacking; no much larger clone is found one base away.

The sequence is built from TRBV30 and TRBJ1-2; a confident D gene designation cannot be given. Input material: PBMCs. The receptor was derived from a young woman in good health and CMV-seronegative. In nucleotides, the sequence is TGTGCCTGGAGCCCCATCAGACTTGCGAGCTACACCTTC. Translated, this gives CAWSPIRLASYTF.